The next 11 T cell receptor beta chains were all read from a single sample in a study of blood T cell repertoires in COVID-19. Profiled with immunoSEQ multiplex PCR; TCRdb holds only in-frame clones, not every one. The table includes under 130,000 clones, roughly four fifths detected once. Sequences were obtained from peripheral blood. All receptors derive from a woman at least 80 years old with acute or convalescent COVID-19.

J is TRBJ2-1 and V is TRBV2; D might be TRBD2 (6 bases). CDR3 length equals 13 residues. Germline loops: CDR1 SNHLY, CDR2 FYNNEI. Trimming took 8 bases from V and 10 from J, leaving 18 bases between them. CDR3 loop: CASSSDWEDEQFF. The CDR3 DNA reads TGTGCCAGCTCAAGTGATTGGGAGGACGAGCAGTTCTTC.

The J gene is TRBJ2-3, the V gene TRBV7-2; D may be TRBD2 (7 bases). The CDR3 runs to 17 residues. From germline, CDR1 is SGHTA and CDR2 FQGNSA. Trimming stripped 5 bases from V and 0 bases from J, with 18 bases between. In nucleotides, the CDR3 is TGTGCCAGCAGCCCCGCCCTGGGGGGGCTCAGCACAGATACGCAGTATTTT. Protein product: CASSPALGGLSTDTQYF.

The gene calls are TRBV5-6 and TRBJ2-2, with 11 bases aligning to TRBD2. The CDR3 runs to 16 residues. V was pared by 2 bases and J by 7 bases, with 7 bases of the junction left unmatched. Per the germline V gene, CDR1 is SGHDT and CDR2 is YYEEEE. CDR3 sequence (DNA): TGTGCCAGCAGCTTCCGTAGCGGGAGGGTTGGCGGGGAGCTGTTTTTT. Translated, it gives CASSFRSGRVGGELFF.

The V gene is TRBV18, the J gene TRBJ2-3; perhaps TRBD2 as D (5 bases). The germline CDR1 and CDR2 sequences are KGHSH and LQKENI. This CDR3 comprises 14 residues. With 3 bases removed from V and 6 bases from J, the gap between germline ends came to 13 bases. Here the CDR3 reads CASSPLGAVDTQYF. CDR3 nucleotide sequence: TGTGCCAGCTCACCTCTCGGAGCGGTGGATACGCAGTATTTT.

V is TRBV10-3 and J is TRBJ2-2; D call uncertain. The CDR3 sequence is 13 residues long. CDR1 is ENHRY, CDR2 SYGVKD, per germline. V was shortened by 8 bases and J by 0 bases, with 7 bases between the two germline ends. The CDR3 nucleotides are TGTGCCATCTCGGGTGCGAACACCGGGGAGCTGTTTTTT. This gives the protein CAISGANTGELFF.

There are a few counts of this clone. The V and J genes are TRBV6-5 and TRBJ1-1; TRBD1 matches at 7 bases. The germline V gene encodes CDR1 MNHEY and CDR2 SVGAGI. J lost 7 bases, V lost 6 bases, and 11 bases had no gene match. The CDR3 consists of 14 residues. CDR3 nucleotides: TGTGCCAGCAGCGTAACAGGGGATCGAGGTGAAGCTTTCTTT. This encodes CASSVTGDRGEAFF.

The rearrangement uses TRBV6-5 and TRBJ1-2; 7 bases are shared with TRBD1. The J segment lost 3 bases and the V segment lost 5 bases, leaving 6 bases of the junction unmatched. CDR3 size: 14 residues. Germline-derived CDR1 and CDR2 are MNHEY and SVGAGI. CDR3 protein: CASSPPTGYYGYTF. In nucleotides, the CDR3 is TGTGCCAGCAGTCCCCCGACAGGGTACTATGGCTACACCTTC.

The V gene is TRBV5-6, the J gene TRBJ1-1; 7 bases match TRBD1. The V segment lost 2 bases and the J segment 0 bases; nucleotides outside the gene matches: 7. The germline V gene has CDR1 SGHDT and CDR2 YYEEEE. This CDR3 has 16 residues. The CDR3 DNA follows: TGTGCCAGCAGCTTCAGGACAGGTAATTTGAACACTGAAGCTTTCTTT. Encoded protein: CASSFRTGNLNTEAFF.

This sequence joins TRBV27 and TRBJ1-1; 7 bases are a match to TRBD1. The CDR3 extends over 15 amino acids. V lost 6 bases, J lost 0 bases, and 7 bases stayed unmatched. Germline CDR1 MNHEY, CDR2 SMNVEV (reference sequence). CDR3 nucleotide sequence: TGTGCCAGCAGCAATCCGACAGGGCTGAACACTGAAGCTTTCTTT. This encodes CASSNPTGLNTEAFF.

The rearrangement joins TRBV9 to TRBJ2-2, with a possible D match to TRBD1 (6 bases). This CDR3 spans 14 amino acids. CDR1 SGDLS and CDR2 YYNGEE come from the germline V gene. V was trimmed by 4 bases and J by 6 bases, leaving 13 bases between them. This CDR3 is CASSISGVSGELFF. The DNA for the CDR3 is TGTGCCAGCAGCATCTCAGGGGTATCCGGGGAGCTGTTTTTT.

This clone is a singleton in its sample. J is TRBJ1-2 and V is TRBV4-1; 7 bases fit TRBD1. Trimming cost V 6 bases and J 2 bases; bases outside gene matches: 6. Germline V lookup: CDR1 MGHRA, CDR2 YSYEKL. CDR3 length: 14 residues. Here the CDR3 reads CASSFQGENYGYTF. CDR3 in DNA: TGCGCCAGCAGTTTCCAGGGGGAAAACTATGGCTACACCTTC.